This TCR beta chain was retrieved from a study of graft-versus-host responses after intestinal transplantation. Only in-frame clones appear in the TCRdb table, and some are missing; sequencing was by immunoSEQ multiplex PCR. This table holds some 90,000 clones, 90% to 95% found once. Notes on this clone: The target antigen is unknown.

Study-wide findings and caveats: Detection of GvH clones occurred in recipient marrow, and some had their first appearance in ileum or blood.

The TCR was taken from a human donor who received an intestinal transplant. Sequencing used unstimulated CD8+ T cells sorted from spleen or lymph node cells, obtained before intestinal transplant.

CDR3 DNA sequence: TGTGCCAGCAGCTTAGTGACGGGAGACACAGATACGCAGTATTTT. Its protein is CASSLVTGDTDTQYF. The rearrangement joins TRBV7-9 to TRBJ2-3; D perhaps matches TRBD2 (6 bases). This CDR3 contains 15 residues. Looked up from germline, CDR1 is SEHNR and CDR2 is FQNEAQ (reference sequence). The V gene lost 1 base and the J gene lost 2 bases, with 10 bases spanning the gap.